This record concerns one T cell receptor (beta chain) sequence. The data are from a study of T cell clones after liver transplantation. Looking at the study overall: TCRbeta sequencing after a pre-transplant mixed lymphocyte reaction identified graft-donor-reactive clones, later tracked in post-transplant blood. Graft-donor-reactive sequences were compared with third-party-reactive TCRbeta sequences from pre-transplant mixed lymphocyte reactions.

The data were produced by immunoSEQ multiplex PCR, yet TCRdb's version contains in-frame clones alone and is incomplete. The repertoire holds around 100,000 clones, with approximately 78% as singletons. The sample here was CD4+ T cells from blood, taken before liver transplant. The receptor comes from a human donor who received a liver transplant.

CDR3 amino acids: CASSLDFTDTQYF. The CDR3 region has the DNA TGTGCCAGCAGCTTAGACTTCACAGATACGCAGTATTTT. The gene calls are TRBV11-3 and TRBJ2-3; unclear D gene. V was shortened by 0 bases and J by 2 bases, with 3 bases between the two germline ends. CDR1 is SGHNT and CDR2 is YENEEA in the germline V gene. This CDR3 has 13 amino acids.